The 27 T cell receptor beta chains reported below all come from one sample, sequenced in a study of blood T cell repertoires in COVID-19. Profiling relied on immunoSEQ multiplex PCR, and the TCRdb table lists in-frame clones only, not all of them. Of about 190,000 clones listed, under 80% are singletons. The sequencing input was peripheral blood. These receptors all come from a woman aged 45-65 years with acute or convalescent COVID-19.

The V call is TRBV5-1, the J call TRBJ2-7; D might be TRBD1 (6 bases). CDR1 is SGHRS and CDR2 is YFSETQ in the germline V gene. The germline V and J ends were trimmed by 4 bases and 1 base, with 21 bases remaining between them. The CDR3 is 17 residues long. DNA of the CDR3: TGCGCCAGCAGCCCGCAGGGGCTCAATAGCCTATCCTACGAGCAGTACTTC. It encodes CASSPQGLNSLSYEQYF. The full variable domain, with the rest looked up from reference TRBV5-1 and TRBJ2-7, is KAGVTQTPRYLIKTRGQQVTLSCSPISGHRSVSWYQQTPGQGLQFLFEYFSETQRNKGNFPGRFSGRQFSNSRSEMNVSTLELGDSALYLCASSPQGLNSLSYEQYFGPGTRLTVT.

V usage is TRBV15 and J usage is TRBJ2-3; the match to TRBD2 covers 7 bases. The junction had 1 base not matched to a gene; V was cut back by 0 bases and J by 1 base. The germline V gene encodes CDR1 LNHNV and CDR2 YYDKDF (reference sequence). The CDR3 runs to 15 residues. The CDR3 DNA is TGTGCCACCAGCAGAGATGCGGGGGGCACAGATACGCAGTATTTT. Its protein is CATSRDAGGTDTQYF. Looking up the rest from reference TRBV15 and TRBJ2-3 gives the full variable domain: DAMVIQNPRYQVTQFGKPVTLSCSQTLNHNVMYWYQQKSSQAPKLLFHYYDKDFNNEADTPDNFQSRRPNTSFCFLDIRSPGLGDTAMYLCATSRDAGGTDTQYFGPGTRLTVL.

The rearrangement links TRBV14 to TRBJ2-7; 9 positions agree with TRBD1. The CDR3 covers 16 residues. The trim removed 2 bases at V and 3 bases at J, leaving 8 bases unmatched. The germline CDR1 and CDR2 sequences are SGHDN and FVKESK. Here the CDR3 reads CASSQYPRQGGYEQYF. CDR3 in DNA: TGTGCCAGCAGCCAATACCCCCGACAGGGGGGCTACGAGCAGTACTTC.

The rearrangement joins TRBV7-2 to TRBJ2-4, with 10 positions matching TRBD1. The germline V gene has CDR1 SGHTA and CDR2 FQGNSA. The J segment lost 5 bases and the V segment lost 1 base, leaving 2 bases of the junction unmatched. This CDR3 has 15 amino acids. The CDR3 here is CASSLGQGAQNIQYF. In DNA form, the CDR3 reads TGTGCCAGCAGCTTAGGACAGGGGGCTCAAAACATTCAGTACTTC. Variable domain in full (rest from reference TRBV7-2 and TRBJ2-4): GAGVSQSPSNKVTEKGKDVELRCDPISGHTALYWYRQSLGQGLEFLIYFQGNSAPDKSGLPSDRFSAERTGGSVSTLTIQRTQQEDSAVYLCASSLGQGAQNIQYFGAGTRLSVL.

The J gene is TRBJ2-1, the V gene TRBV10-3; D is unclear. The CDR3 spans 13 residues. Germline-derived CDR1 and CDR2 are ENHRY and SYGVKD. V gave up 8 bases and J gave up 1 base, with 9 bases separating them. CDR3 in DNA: TGTGCCATCGCGGTGATTTCCTACAATGAGCAGTTCTTC. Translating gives CAIAVISYNEQFF.

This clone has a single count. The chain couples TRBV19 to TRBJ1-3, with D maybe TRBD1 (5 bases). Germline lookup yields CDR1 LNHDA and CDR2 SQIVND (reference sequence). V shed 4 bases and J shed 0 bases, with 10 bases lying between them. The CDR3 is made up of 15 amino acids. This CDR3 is CASSNTGSSGNTIYF. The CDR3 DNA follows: TGTGCCAGTAGTAACACAGGTAGCTCTGGAAACACCATATATTTT. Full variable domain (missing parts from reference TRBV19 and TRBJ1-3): DGGITQSPKYLFRKEGQNVTLSCEQNLNHDAMYWYRQDPGQGLRLIYYSQIVNDFQKGDIAEGYSVSREKKESFPLTVTSAQKNPTAFYLCASSNTGSSGNTIYFGEGSWLTVV.

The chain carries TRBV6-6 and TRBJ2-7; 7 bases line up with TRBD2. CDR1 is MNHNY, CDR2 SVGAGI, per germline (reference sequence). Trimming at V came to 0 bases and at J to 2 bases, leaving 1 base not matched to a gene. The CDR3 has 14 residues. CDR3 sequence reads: CASSYSRGAYEQYF. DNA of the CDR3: TGTGCCAGCAGTTACTCCCGGGGGGCCTACGAGCAGTACTTC.

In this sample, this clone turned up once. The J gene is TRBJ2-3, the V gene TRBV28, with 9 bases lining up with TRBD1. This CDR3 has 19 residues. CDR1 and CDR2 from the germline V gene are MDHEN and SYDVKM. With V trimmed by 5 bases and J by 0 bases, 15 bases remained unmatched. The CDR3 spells CASSLSLAGTGMSTDTQYF. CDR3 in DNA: TGTGCCAGCAGTCTATCCCTAGCCGGGACAGGGATGAGCACAGATACGCAGTATTTT.

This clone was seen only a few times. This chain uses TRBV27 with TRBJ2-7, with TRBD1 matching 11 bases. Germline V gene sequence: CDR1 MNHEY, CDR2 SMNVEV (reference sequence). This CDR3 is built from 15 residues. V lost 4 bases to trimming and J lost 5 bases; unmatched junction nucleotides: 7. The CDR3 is CASSSWTGGYHEQYF. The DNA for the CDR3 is TGTGCCAGCAGTTCGTGGACAGGGGGCTACCACGAGCAGTACTTC.

In nucleotides, the CDR3 is TGTGCCAGCTCCCCGGACATTAAGTCCTACAATGAGCAGTTCTTC. Amino acids: CASSPDIKSYNEQFF. The rearrangement uses TRBV18 and TRBJ2-1; TRBD1 is a possible D gene (5 bases). Trimming took 6 bases from V and 1 from J, leaving 13 bases between them. There are 15 residues in the CDR3. Germline CDR1 is KGHSH and CDR2 is LQKENI.

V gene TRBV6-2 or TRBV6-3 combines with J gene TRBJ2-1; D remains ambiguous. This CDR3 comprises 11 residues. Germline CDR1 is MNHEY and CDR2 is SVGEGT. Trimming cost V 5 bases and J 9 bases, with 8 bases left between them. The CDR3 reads CASSRRSEQFF. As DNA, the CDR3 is TGTGCCAGCAGTAGACGGAGTGAGCAGTTCTTC.

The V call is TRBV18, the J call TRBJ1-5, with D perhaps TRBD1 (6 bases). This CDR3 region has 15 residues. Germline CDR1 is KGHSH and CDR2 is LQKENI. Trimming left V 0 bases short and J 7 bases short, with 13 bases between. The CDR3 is CASSPPQGRGQPQHF. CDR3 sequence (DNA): TGTGCCAGCTCACCACCCCAGGGGCGCGGGCAGCCCCAGCATTTT.

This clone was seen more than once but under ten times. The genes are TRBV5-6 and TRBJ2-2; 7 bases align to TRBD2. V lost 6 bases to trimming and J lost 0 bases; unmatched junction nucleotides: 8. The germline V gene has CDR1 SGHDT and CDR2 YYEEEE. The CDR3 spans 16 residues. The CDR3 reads CASIGIRGANTGELFF. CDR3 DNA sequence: TGTGCCAGCATCGGAATACGGGGGGCGAACACCGGGGAGCTGTTTTTT. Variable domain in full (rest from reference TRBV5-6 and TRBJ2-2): DAGVTQSPTHLIKTRGQQVTLRCSPKSGHDTVSWYQQALGQGPQFIFQYYEEEERQRGNFPDRFSGHQFPNYSSELNVNALLLGDSALYLCASIGIRGANTGELFFGEGSRLTVL.

Here the CDR3 DNA reads TGTGCCAGCAGCCAAGATCCCGGACTAGGAACAGATACGCAGTATTTT. It yields the protein CASSQDPGLGTDTQYF. The rearrangement links TRBV14 to TRBJ2-3; 7 nucleotides match TRBD2. The CDR3 is 16 amino acids. The V and J ends lost 0 bases and 3 bases, in that order; junction bases with no gene match: 6. Germline loops: CDR1 SGHDN, CDR2 FVKESK.

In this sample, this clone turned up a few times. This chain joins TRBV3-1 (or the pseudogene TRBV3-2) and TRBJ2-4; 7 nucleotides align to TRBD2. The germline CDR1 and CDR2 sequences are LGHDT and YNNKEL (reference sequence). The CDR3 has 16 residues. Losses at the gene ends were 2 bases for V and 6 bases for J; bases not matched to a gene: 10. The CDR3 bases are TGTGCCAGCAGCCAATCCGTGGGGACTACATCAAACATTCAGTACTTC. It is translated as CASSQSVGTTSNIQYF.

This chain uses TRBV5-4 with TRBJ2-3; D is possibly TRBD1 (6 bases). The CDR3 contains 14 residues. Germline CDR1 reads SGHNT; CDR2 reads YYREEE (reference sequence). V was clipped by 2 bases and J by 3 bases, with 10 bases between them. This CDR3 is CASSFMGATDTQYF. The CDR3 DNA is TGTGCCAGCAGCTTCATGGGGGCTACAGATACGCAGTATTTT.

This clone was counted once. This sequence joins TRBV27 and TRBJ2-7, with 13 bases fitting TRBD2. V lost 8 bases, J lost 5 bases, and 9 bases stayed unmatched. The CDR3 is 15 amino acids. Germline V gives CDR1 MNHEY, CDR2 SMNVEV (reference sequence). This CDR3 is CASQNPGLAGHEQYF. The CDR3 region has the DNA TGTGCCAGCCAAAACCCGGGACTAGCGGGACACGAGCAGTACTTC.

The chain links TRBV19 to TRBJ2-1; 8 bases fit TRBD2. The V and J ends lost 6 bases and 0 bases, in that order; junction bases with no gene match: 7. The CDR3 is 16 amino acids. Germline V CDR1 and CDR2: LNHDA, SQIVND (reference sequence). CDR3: CASSLMREVSYNEQFF. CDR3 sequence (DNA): TGTGCCAGTAGCCTTATGCGGGAGGTCTCCTACAATGAGCAGTTCTTC.

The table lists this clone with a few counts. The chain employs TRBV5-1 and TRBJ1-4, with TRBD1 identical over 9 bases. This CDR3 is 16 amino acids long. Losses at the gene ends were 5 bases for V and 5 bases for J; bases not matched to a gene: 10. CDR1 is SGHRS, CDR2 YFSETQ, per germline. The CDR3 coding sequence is TGCGCCAGCAGTTTATATTGGACAGGGGACAATGAAAAACTGTTTTTT. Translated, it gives CASSLYWTGDNEKLFF.

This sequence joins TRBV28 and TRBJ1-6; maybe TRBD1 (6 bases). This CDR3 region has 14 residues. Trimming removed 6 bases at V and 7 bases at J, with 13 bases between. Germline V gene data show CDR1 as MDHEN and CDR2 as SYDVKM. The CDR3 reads CASSQGRGNSPLHF. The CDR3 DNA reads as TGTGCCAGCAGCCAGGGGCGGGGGAATTCACCCCTCCACTTT.

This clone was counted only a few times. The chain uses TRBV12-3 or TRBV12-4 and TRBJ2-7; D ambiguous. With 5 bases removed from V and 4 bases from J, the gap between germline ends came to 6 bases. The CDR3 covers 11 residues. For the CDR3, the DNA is TGTGCCAGCAGTACAGAGTACGAGCAGTACTTC. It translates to CASSTEYEQYF.

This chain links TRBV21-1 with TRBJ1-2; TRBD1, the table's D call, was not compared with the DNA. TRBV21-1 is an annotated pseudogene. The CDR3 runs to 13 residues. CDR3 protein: CASSKQDHYGYTF. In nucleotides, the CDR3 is TGTGCCAGCAGCAAACAGGATCACTATGGCTACACCTTC.

CDR3 protein: CASSPDLLTDTQYF. DNA for the CDR3: TGTGCCAGCAGCCCAGACTTGCTCACAGATACGCAGTATTTT. This rearrangement joins TRBV6-5 to TRBJ2-3, with D unresolved. Trimming took off 6 bases at V and 2 bases at J, with 12 bases between the two ends. Germline CDR1 is MNHEY and CDR2 is SVGAGI. The CDR3 runs 14 residues.

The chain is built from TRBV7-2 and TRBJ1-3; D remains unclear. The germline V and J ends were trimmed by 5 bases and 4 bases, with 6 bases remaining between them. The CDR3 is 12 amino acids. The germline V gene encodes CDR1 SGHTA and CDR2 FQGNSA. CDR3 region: CASSPSGNTIYF. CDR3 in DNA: TGTGCCAGCAGCCCAAGCGGAAACACCATATATTTT.

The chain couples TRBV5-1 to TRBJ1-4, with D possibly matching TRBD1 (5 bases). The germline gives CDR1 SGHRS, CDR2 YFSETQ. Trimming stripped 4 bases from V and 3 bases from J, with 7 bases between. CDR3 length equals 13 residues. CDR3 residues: CASSRDSNEKLFF. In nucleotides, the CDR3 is TGCGCCAGCAGCCGGGACTCTAATGAAAAACTGTTTTTT.

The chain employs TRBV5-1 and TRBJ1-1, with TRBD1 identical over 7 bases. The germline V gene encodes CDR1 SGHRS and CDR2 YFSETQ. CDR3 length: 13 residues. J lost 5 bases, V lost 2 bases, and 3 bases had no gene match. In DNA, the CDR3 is TGCGCCAGCAGCTTCACAGGGGAAACTGAAGCTTTCTTT. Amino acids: CASSFTGETEAFF.

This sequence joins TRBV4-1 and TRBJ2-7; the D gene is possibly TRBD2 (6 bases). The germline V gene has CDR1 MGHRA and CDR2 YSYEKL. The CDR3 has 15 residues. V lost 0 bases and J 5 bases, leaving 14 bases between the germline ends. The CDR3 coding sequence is TGCGCCAGCAGCCAAGAATGGCGGGATTATGACGAGCAGTACTTC. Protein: CASSQEWRDYDEQYF.